The 20 T cell receptor beta chains presented below share a single source sample, sequenced in a study of blood T cell repertoires in COVID-19. Clones were sequenced by immunoSEQ multiplex PCR, and TCRdb holds only the in-frame ones, with some missing. The table has roughly 230,000 clones, roughly 81% seen once. Sequences were obtained from PBMCs or T cells enriched from blood (not recorded which). The receptors shown here come from a woman aged 45-59 years who had been exposed to COVID-19.

The CDR3 loop is CASSPLRQPGVAQYF. The CDR3 DNA sequence: TGTGCCAGCTCACCTTTGAGACAGCCAGGGGTGGCCCAGTACTTC. The rearrangement links TRBV18 to TRBJ2-5; D is perhaps TRBD1 (6 bases). CDR3 length: 15 amino acids. V was cut by 3 bases and J by 9 bases, with 20 bases left in between. Germline values: CDR1 KGHSH, CDR2 LQKENI.

The chain has TRBV7-2 and TRBJ2-7, with TRBD1 matching 10 bases. V lost 6 bases, J lost 7 bases, and 6 bases stayed unmatched. This CDR3 has 13 amino acids. From germline, CDR1 is SGHTA and CDR2 FQGNSA. CDR3 in amino acids: CASSLDRGREQYF. The CDR3 DNA sequence: TGTGCCAGCAGTCTGGACAGGGGGAGGGAGCAGTACTTC. Full variable domain (rest looked up from reference TRBV7-2 and TRBJ2-7): GAGVSQSPSNKVTEKGKDVELRCDPISGHTALYWYRQSLGQGLEFLIYFQGNSAPDKSGLPSDRFSAERTGGSVSTLTIQRTQQEDSAVYLCASSLDRGREQYFGPGTRLTVT.

The chain has TRBV28 and TRBJ2-5, with D perhaps TRBD2 (5 bases). The CDR3 is made up of 16 amino acids. The germline V and J ends were trimmed by 3 bases and 4 bases, with 18 bases remaining between them. The germline V gene has CDR1 MDHEN and CDR2 SYDVKM. The CDR3 here is CASSLRWPGNGETQYF. The DNA for the CDR3 is TGTGCCAGCAGTTTGCGATGGCCGGGAAACGGAGAGACCCAGTACTTC.

This CDR3 is CASRQGMSTEAFF. The CDR3 nucleotides read TGTGCCAGCAGACAGGGAATGAGCACTGAAGCTTTCTTT. The chain recombines TRBV6-5 with TRBJ1-1; TRBD1 might be the D (6 bases). Per germline, CDR1 MNHEY and CDR2 SVGAGI. Deletions cut 6 bases from V and 4 bases from J, with 12 bases between. This CDR3 spans 13 amino acids.

The genes are TRBV18 and TRBJ2-5, with TRBD2 as a possible D gene (6 bases). Trimming removed 2 bases from V and 5 bases from J, with 24 bases in between. This CDR3 contains 18 residues. The germline gives CDR1 KGHSH, CDR2 LQKENI. The CDR3, as DNA: TGTGCCAGCTCACCATCAGTAGGATACCAAGGCCGGGGGGAGACCCAGTACTTC. The encoded protein is CASSPSVGYQGRGETQYF.

This chain connects TRBV6-5 to TRBJ2-5; possible D gene TRBD1, 6 bases. CDR3 length: 14 amino acids. The germline V and J ends were trimmed by 7 bases and 5 bases, with 17 bases remaining between them. Germline CDR1 reads MNHEY; CDR2 reads SVGAGI. CDR3: CASTKTGIGETQYF. The CDR3 DNA reads as TGTGCCAGCACTAAAACAGGGATTGGTGAGACCCAGTACTTC.

This chain connects TRBV2 to TRBJ1-2; D not resolved. Germline CDR1 and CDR2: SNHLY and FYNNEI. The ends were cut back, 7 bases at V and 3 bases at J, with 15 bases in the middle. The CDR3 has 14 residues. The CDR3, as DNA: TGTGCCAGCACCGCTCCCGGGAGCTACTATGGCTACACCTTC. Amino acid sequence: CASTAPGSYYGYTF.

Sample share makes this clone medium-sized. The genes are TRBV28 and TRBJ1-1, with D perhaps matching TRBD1 (5 bases). Germline assignment: CDR1 MDHEN and CDR2 SYDVKM. The CDR3 loop spans 22 amino acids. V lost 2 bases and J 2 bases, leaving 33 bases between the germline ends. The CDR3 nucleotides read TGTGCCAGCAGTTTACCCCCTGACCCTTATGACAGCTATCACTATGTAAACACTGAAGCTTTCTTT. It codes for CASSLPPDPYDSYHYVNTEAFF.

The chain joins TRBV29-1 to TRBJ2-5; D might be TRBD1 (7 bases). V dropped 6 bases and J dropped 7 bases, with 27 bases sitting between them. CDR1 and CDR2 from the germline V gene are SQVTM and ANQGSEA. There are 16 residues in the CDR3. This CDR3 reads CSVGEVRGGQGGTQYF. DNA of the CDR3: TGCAGCGTGGGGGAGGTACGAGGGGGCCAAGGCGGGACCCAGTACTTC.

The rearrangement links TRBV10-2 to TRBJ1-2; weak D call: TRBD1 (6 bases). V lost 5 bases and J 2 bases, leaving 24 bases between the germline ends. Germline CDR1 WSHSY, CDR2 SAAADI. This CDR3 has 18 residues. This CDR3 reads CASSRSAGVFRENYGYTF. The DNA of the CDR3 is TGCGCCAGCAGTAGGTCCGCAGGGGTATTTAGGGAGAACTATGGCTACACCTTC.

This clone was detected once. The CDR3 coding sequence is TGTGCCAGCAGCTCCAGTTGGGGGCAGCAAAGCTTGAACACTGAAGCTTTCTTT. As protein: CASSSSWGQQSLNTEAFF. V usage is TRBV7-2 and J usage is TRBJ1-1; tentative D call: TRBD1 (6 bases). Germline V gene sequence: CDR1 SGHTA, CDR2 FQGNSA. V lost 4 bases, J lost 0 bases, and 21 bases lay in between. There are 18 residues in the CDR3.

The chain links TRBV3-1 (or the pseudogene TRBV3-2) to TRBJ2-7; TRBD1 is a possible D gene (5 bases). This CDR3 is 14 amino acids long. V lost 9 bases, J lost 0 bases, and 15 bases lay in between. Germline CDR1 is LGHDT and CDR2 is YNNKEL (reference sequence). The CDR3 is CARPQAISSYEQYF. The CDR3 DNA is TGTGCCAGACCACAGGCGATAAGCTCCTACGAGCAGTACTTC.

The rearrangement uses TRBV6-2 or TRBV6-3 and TRBJ2-7; TRBD2 matches 8 bases. The V segment lost 2 bases and the J segment 2 bases; nucleotides outside the gene matches: 8. The CDR3 loop spans 16 amino acids. Looked up from germline, CDR1 is MNHEY and CDR2 is SVGEGT. DNA of the CDR3: TGTGCCAGCAGTTACGGGGAGCGGGGGAATCCCTACGAGCAGTACTTC. Translation gives CASSYGERGNPYEQYF.

The chain carries TRBV2 and TRBJ1-2; 7 bases fit TRBD1. V was pared by 5 bases and J by 2 bases, with 5 bases of the junction left unmatched. Germline-derived CDR1 and CDR2 are SNHLY and FYNNEI. This CDR3 contains 14 residues. CDR3 DNA: TGTGCCAGCAGTCGCGAGACAGGGAACTATGGCTACACCTTC. This sequence encodes CASSRETGNYGYTF.

The chain carries TRBV6-6 and TRBJ1-3; D gene uncertain. This CDR3 is 15 amino acids long. CDR1 is MNHNY and CDR2 is SVGAGI in the germline V gene (reference sequence). The V end was cut by 5 bases, the J end by 1 base, with 12 bases between. As DNA, the CDR3 is TGTGCCAGCAGTAGCGCAGTCAAGTCTGGAAACACCATATATTTT. It is translated as CASSSAVKSGNTIYF.

The J gene is TRBJ1-1, the V gene TRBV6-5, with D perhaps TRBD1 (6 bases). The V end lost 4 bases, the J end lost 5 bases, and 14 bases lay between the germline ends. The CDR3 spans 14 residues. Germline CDR1 is MNHEY and CDR2 is SVGAGI. DNA for the CDR3: TGTGCCAGCAGTTCGATACAGGGTTGGACTGAAGCTTTCTTT. Residues: CASSSIQGWTEAFF.

The chain has TRBV7-9 and TRBJ2-5, with a possible D match to TRBD2 (6 bases). Germline assignment: CDR1 SEHNR and CDR2 FQNEAQ (reference sequence). The ends were cut back, 1 base at V and 0 bases at J, with 12 bases in the middle. The CDR3 covers 16 residues. The CDR3 reads CASSLGAEGYQETQYF. In nucleotides, the CDR3 is TGTGCCAGCAGCTTAGGGGCGGAGGGGTACCAAGAGACCCAGTACTTC.

The chain uses TRBV19 and TRBJ1-5, with D maybe TRBD1 (6 bases). Germline loops: CDR1 LNHDA, CDR2 SQIVND (reference sequence). V was shortened by 5 bases and J by 7 bases, with 18 bases between the two germline ends. This CDR3 comprises 15 residues. CDR3: CASSGPGQLIQPQHF. In DNA form, the CDR3 reads TGTGCCAGTAGTGGTCCGGGACAACTGATACAGCCCCAGCATTTT.

CDR3 sequence: CASSLTGSLSGANVLTF. CDR3 nucleotide sequence: TGTGCCAGCAGCTTAACAGGGTCCCTCTCTGGGGCCAACGTCCTGACTTTC. The V and J genes are TRBV7-9 and TRBJ2-6; TRBD1 is a possible D gene (6 bases). Between the trimmed V and J ends, which lost 2 bases and 0 bases, there was a span of 11 bases. This CDR3 region has 17 residues. In germline, CDR1 is SEHNR, CDR2 FQNEAQ (reference sequence).

There are a few counts of this clone. This chain connects TRBV4-1 to TRBJ1-4; 8 nucleotides agree with TRBD1. CDR1 and CDR2 from the germline V gene are MGHRA and YSYEKL. The CDR3 has 16 residues. J was trimmed by 4 bases and V by 4 bases; bases with no gene match: 8. In DNA, the CDR3 is TGCGCCAGCAGCCCAATTTCAGGGGGCCTTAATGAAAAACTGTTTTTT. This translates into CASSPISGGLNEKLFF.